This paragraph covers one TCR beta chain sequence. Antigen: not known. The sample originates from a study of cytomegalovirus exposure and HLA in healthy donors. The primer mix had 60 Vbeta and 13 Jbeta primers. In the original processing: Later reanalysis found roughly 80 million unique TCR beta chains, around 9.9 million of them shared. Using immunoSEQ multiplex PCR, the repertoire was profiled, and TCRdb retains in-frame clones only, with some absent. That table supplies the V and J calls and clone size; D and trimming were determined from the DNA. The profile shows tens of thousands of clones, approximately 80% of them singletons. The study, taken as a whole, reports: In a later analysis, TCR beta V- and J-gene trimming showed a link to a missense DCLRE1C variant.

The CDR3 is 13 amino acids. The sequence came from a woman between 40 and 55 years old in good health and CMV-seronegative. V gene TRBV21-1 combines with J gene TRBJ1-5. TRBV21-1 is shown as a pseudogene. Sequencing used PBMCs. CDR3 amino acids: CASRRRGMGPQHF. The CDR3 DNA follows: TGTGCCAGCAGAAGGAGGGGTATGGGGCCCCAGCATTTT.